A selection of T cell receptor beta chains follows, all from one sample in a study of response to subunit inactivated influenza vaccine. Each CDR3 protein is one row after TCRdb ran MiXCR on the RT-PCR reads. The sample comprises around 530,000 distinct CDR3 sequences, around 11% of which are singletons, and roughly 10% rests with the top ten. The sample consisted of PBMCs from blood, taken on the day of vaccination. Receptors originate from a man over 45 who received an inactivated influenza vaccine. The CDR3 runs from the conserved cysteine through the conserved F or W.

CDR3aa: CAWKRGPSGNYGYTF
v_gene: TRBV30

CDR3aa: CASTNGNTGELFF
v_gene: TRBV12-3/TRBV12-4

CDR3aa: CASNTGPGQGPSNYGYTF
v_gene: TRBV28

CDR3aa: CASSGGAESKETQYF
v_gene: TRBV11-2

CDR3aa: CASSYLAGQGGSNQPQHF
v_gene: TRBV6-5

CDR3aa: CASGPGLLCEQYF
v_gene: TRBV5-5

CDR3aa: CASKADYSGNTIYF
v_gene: TRBV28

CDR3aa: CAISESGGRETQYF
v_gene: TRBV10-3

CDR3aa: CASSSGPGRRNSYEQYF
v_gene: TRBV12-3/TRBV12-4

CDR3aa: CASKVQGSSVNSPLHF
v_gene: TRBV6-1

CDR3aa: CATEGGYSYEQYF
v_gene: TRBV24-1

CDR3aa: CASSHSGQPNTEAFF
v_gene: TRBV4-2

CDR3aa: CAIAAEQETQYF
v_gene: TRBV10-3

CDR3aa: CASSLELASYNEQFF
v_gene: TRBV27

CDR3aa: CSARDHRVGGTSNQPQHF
v_gene: TRBV20-1

CDR3aa: CASSPWRVTSGSNEQFF
v_gene: TRBV6-2/TRBV6-3

CDR3aa: CAISERETGELFF
v_gene: TRBV10-3

CDR3aa: CASSDRGTKRGETQYF
v_gene: TRBV28

CDR3aa: CASSFGQLKTQYF
v_gene: TRBV7-8

CDR3aa: CASSYSAARNSYNEQFF
v_gene: TRBV6-5

CDR3aa: CASSLREGNTEAFF
v_gene: TRBV4-2

CDR3aa: CSARDLRSSSNTYEQYF
v_gene: TRBV20-1

CDR3aa: CASSFRRGPAEQYF
v_gene: TRBV7-2

CDR3aa: CASMVSALYEQYF
v_gene: TRBV2